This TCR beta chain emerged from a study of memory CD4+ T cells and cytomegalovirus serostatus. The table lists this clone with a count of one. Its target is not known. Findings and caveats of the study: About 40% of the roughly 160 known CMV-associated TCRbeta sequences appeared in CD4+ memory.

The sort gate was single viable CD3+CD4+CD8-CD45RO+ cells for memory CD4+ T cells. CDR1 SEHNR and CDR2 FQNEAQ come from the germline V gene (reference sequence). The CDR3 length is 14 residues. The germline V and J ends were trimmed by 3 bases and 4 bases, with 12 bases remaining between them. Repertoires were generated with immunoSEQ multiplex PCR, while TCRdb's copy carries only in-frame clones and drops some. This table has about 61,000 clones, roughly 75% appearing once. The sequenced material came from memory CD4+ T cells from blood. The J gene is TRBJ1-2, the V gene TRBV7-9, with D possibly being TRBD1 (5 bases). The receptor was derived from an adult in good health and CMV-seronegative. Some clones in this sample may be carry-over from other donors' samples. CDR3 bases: TGTGCCAGCAGCTTGCAGGGACCTTCCTATGGCTACACCTTC. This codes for CASSLQGPSYGYTF.